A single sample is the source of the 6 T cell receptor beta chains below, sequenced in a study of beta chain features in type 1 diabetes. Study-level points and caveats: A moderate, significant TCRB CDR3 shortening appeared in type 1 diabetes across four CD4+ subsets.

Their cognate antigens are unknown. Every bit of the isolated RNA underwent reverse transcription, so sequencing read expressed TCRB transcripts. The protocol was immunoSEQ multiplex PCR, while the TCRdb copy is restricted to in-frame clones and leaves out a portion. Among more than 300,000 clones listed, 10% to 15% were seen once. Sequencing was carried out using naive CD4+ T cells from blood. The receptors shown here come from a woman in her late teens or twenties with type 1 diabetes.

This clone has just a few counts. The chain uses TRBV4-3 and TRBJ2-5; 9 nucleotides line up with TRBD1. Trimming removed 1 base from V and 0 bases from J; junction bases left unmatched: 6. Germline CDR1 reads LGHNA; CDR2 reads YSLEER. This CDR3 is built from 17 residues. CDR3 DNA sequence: TGCGCCAGCAGCCAAGGTACAGGGGGCCTGTACCAAGAGACCCAGTACTTC. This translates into CASSQGTGGLYQETQYF.

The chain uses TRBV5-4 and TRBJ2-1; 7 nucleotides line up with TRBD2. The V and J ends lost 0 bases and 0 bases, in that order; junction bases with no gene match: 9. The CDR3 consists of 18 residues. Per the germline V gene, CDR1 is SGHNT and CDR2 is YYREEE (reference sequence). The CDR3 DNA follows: TGTGCCAGCAGCTTGGTAGTCCTTCGCGGGAGCTCCTACAATGAGCAGTTCTTC. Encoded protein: CASSLVVLRGSSYNEQFF.

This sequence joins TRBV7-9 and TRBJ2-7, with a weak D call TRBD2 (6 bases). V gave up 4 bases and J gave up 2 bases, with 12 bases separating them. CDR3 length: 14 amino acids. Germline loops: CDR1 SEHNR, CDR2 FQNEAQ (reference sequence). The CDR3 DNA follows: TGTGCCAGCAGCTCCTCGGGACTGGCCTACGAGCAGTACTTC. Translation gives CASSSSGLAYEQYF. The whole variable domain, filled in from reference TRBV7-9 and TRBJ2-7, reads DTGVSQNPRHKITKRGQNVTFRCDPISEHNRLYWYRQTLGQGPEFLTYFQNEAQLEKSRLLSDRFSAERPKGSFSTLEIQRTEQGDSAMYLCASSSSGLAYEQYFGPGTRLTVT.

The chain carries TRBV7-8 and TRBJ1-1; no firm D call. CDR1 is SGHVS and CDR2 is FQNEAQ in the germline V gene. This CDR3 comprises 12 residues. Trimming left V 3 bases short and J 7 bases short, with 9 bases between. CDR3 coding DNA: TGTGCCAGCAGCTTGAGACTGGGTGAAGCTTTCTTT. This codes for CASSLRLGEAFF.

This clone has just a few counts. The CDR3 here is CASRNLAGPRDTQYF. The CDR3 DNA reads TGTGCCAGCAGGAACCTAGCGGGGCCGCGGGATACGCAGTATTTT. The chain joins TRBV11-2 to TRBJ2-3; the match to TRBD2 covers 9 bases. After removal of 6 bases from V and 6 bases from J, the junction contained 10 bases not matched to a gene. The length of the CDR3 is 15 residues. The germline CDR1 and CDR2 sequences are SGHAT and FQNNGV.

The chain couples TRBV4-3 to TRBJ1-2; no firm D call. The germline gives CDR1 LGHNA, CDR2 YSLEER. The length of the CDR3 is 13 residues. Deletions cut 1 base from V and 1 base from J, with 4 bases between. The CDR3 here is CASSQASNYGYTF. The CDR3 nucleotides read TGCGCCAGCAGCCAAGCCAGTAACTATGGCTACACCTTC.